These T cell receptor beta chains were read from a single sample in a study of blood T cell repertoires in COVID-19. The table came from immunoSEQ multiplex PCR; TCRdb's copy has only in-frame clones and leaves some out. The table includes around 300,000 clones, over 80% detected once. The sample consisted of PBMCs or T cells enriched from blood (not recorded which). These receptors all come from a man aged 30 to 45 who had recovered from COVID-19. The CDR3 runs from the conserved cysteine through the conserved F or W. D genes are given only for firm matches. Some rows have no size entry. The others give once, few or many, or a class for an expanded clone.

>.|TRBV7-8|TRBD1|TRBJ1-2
CASSPRDRVLGYGYTF
TGTGCCAGCAGCCCCCGGGACAGGGTGCTTGGCTATGGCTACACCTTC
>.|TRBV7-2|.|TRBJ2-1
CASSEQVTTYNEQFF
TGTGCCAGCAGCGAACAGGTTACGACCTACAATGAGCAGTTCTTC
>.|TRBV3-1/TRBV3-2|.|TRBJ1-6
CASSQDGAGNSPLHF
TGTGCCAGCAGCCAAGATGGGGCAGGTAATTCACCCCTCCACTTT
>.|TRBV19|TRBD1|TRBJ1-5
CASSIGDSAGNQPQHF
TGTGCCAGTAGTATCGGGGACAGCGCGGGGAATCAGCCCCAGCATTTT
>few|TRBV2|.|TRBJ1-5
CASRAGLDQPQHF
TGTGCCAGCAGAGCAGGGTTGGATCAGCCCCAGCATTTT
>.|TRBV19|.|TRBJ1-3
CASRDRKVFGNTIYF
TGTGCCAGTAGAGACAGGAAAGTTTTTGGAAACACCATATATTTT
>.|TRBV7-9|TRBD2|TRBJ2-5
CASSPGTSGGKETQYF
TGTGCCAGCAGCCCGGGGACTAGCGGGGGGAAAGAGACCCAGTACTTC
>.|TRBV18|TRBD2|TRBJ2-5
CASSPAAGGQETQYF
TGTGCCAGCTCACCAGCAGCGGGGGGACAAGAGACCCAGTACTTC
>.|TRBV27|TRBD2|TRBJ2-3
CASGRLARSQLNTDTQYF
TGTGCCAGCGGCCGACTAGCGCGCAGCCAACTAAACACAGATACGCAGTATTTT
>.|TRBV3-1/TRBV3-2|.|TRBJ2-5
CASSQDRDVRGGETQYF
TGTGCCAGCAGCCAAGATAGAGATGTAAGGGGCGGAGAGACCCAGTACTTC
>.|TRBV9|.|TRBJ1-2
CASSVNEAYYGYTF
TGTGCCAGCAGCGTAAACGAGGCCTACTATGGCTACACCTTC
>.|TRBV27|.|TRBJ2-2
CASSLYGRQGGTGELFF
TGTGCCAGCAGTTTATATGGTCGGCAGGGCGGCACCGGGGAGCTGTTTTTT
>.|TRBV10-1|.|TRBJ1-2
CATGDSNYGYTF
TGCGCCACCGGTGACAGTAACTATGGCTACACCTTC
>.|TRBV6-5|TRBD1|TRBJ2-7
CASSRQTGLSYEQYF
TGTGCCAGCAGTCGACAGACAGGGCTGTCGTACGAGCAGTACTTC
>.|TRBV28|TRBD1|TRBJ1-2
CASSMDRGRFYGYTF
TGTGCCAGCAGCATGGACAGGGGGCGATTTTATGGCTACACCTTC
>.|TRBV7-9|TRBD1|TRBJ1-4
CASRDRVDEKLFF
TGTGCCAGCAGGGACAGGGTTGACGAAAAACTGTTTTTT
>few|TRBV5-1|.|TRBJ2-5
CASSLMGWSGTQETQYF
TGCGCCAGCAGCTTGATGGGTTGGAGCGGGACACAAGAGACCCAGTACTTC
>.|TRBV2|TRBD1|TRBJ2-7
CASSFRRTGTYEQYF
TGTGCCAGCAGTTTTCGCCGGACAGGAACCTACGAGCAGTACTTC
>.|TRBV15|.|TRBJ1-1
CATSRVQVDTEAFF
TGTGCCACCAGCAGAGTACAGGTGGATACTGAAGCTTTCTTT
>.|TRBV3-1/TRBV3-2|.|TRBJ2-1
CASSQDGGDEQFF
TGTGCCAGCAGCCAAGATGGAGGCGATGAGCAGTTCTTC
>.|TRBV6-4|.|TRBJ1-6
CASSDWRQEDSPLHF
TGTGCCAGCAGTGACTGGCGACAGGAGGATTCACCCCTCCACTTT
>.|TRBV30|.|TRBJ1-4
CAWSVGGTDEKLFF
TGTGCCTGGAGTGTAGGGGGAACGGACGAAAAACTGTTTTTT
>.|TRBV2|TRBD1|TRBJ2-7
CASSQRRTGSYEQYF
TGTGCCAGCAGCCAACGCAGGACAGGGTCCTACGAGCAGTACTTC
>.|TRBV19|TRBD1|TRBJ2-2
CASTGTGGYTGELFF
TGTGCCAGTACCGGGACAGGGGGCTACACCGGGGAGCTGTTTTTT
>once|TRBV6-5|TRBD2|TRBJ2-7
CASSYSSSGDSYEQYF
TGTGCCAGCAGTTACTCTAGTAGCGGGGACTCCTACGAGCAGTACTTC
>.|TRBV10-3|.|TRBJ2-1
CAVQGDGSYNEQFF
TGTGCCGTACAGGGAGACGGCTCCTACAATGAGCAGTTCTTC
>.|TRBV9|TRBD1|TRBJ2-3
CASRTGQRNTDTQYF
TGTGCCAGCAGGACGGGACAGAGAAACACAGATACGCAGTATTTT
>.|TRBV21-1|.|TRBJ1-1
CASSQKYRDNTEAFF
TGTGCCAGCAGCCAAAAATACAGGGATAACACTGAAGCTTTCTTT
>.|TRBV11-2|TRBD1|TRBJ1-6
CASSITQRTGSNSPLHF
TGTGCCAGCAGCATAACCCAGCGGACAGGGTCTAATTCACCCCTCCACTTT
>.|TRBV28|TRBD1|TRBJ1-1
CASSTPGTGLTEAFF
TGTGCCAGCAGTACACCCGGGACAGGGTTAACTGAAGCTTTCTTT
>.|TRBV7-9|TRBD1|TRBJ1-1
CASSDYPGQDNEAFF
TGTGCCAGCAGCGACTACCCGGGACAGGATAATGAAGCTTTCTTT
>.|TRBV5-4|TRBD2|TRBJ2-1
CASSPSGGTYNEQFF
TGTGCCAGCAGCCCTAGCGGGGGCACCTACAATGAGCAGTTCTTC
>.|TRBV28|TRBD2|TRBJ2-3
CASNPVGLAGKDTQYF
TGTGCCAGCAACCCCGTAGGACTAGCGGGGAAAGATACGCAGTATTTT
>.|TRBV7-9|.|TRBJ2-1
CASSRFRTQGNEQFF
TGTGCCAGCAGTCGTTTCAGGACCCAGGGCAATGAGCAGTTCTTC
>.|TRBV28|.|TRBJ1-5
CASSEVVSNQPQHF
TGTGCCAGCAGTGAGGTCGTGAGCAATCAGCCCCAGCATTTT
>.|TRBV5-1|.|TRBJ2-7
CASSLAGEGPPSTEQYF
TGCGCCAGCAGCTTGGCCGGGGAAGGGCCCCCCTCTACGGAGCAGTACTTC
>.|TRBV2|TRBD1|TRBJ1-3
CASSSPTGGRGNTIYF
TGTGCCAGCAGTTCCCCGACAGGGGGTAGGGGAAACACCATATATTTT
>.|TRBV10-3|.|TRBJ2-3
CAISEQRGTDTQYF
TGTGCCATCAGTGAGCAGCGGGGCACAGATACGCAGTATTTT
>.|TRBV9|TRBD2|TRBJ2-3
CASSVSSGSTDTQYF
TGTGCCAGCAGCGTCTCTAGCGGAAGCACAGATACGCAGTATTTT
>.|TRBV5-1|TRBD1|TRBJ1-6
CASSLDLSTGGSSPLHF
TGCGCCAGCAGCTTGGATCTATCGACAGGGGGCTCTTCACCCCTCCACTTT
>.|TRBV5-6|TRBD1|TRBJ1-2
CASSSGQGDGYTF
TGTGCCAGCAGCTCCGGACAGGGGGATGGCTACACCTTC
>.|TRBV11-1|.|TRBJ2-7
CASSLDQGPSYEQYF
TGTGCCAGCAGCTTAGACCAGGGCCCCTCCTACGAGCAGTACTTC
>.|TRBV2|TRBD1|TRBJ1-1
CASSHYRGRDTEAFF
TGTGCCAGCAGCCATTACAGGGGGCGCGACACTGAAGCTTTCTTT
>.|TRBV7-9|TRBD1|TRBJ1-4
CASSLPRTGENEKLFF
TGTGCCAGCAGCTTACCACGGACAGGAGAGAATGAAAAACTGTTTTTT
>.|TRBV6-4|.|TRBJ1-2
CASSEQGTSSLNYGYTF
TGTGCCAGCAGTGAACAGGGTACCTCCTCTCTTAACTATGGCTACACCTTC
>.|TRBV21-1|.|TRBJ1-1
CASSLTGGRNTEAFF
TGTGCCAGCAGCCTAACAGGGGGCCGGAACACTGAAGCTTTCTTT
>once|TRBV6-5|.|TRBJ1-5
CASRSVGARNQPQHF
TGTGCCAGCAGATCCGTGGGGGCGCGTAATCAGCCCCAGCATTTT